Listed below are T cell receptor beta chains from one sample, sequenced in a study of neurological immune-mediated disorders. TCRdb re-called the 5' RACE reads through MiXCR, storing one row per CDR3 protein. The sample lists about 21,000 distinct CDR3 sequences; approximately 15% were seen once. The sample taken for sequencing was CD8+ T cells from blood. These receptor sequences come from a woman younger than 30 with multiple sclerosis. Both conserved end residues are part of each CDR3. The order of the fields is V gene, J gene, clone size, CDR3 length, D gene, CDR3 DNA, CDR3 protein. A D gene is named only where the DNA matches it firmly. Expanded clones get a size class; other rows say once, few or many, or leave the size out.

TRBV5-1	TRBJ1-1	medium-sized	16	NA	TGCGCCAGCAGCCATTTACAGAAAACAATGAACACTGAAGCTTTCTTT	CASSHLQKTMNTEAFF
TRBV20-1	TRBJ2-3	many	15	TRBD2	TGCAGTGCTAGAACACTAGCGGGAGGCGCAGATACGCAGTATTTT	CSARTLAGGADTQYF
TRBV2	TRBJ2-3	many	13	NA	TGTGCCAGCAGTGAAGGGCTGCCAGATACGCAGTATTTT	CASSEGLPDTQYF
TRBV5-1	TRBJ2-1	NA	11	NA	TGCGCCAGCAGCGGAATCCATGAGCAGTTCTTC	CASSGIHEQFF
TRBV28	TRBJ2-7	medium-sized	14	NA	TGTGCCAGCAGCCAAATCACCGGGAGCTACGAGCAGTACTTC	CASSQITGSYEQYF
TRBV11-2	TRBJ1-2	NA	13	NA	TGTGCCAGCAGCTTACTATCTAACTATGGCTACACCTTC	CASSLLSNYGYTF
TRBV20-1	TRBJ1-2	medium-sized	14	NA	TGCAGTGCTAGTAGTCTGACAGTGAACTATGGCTACACCTTC	CSASSLTVNYGYTF
TRBV20-1	TRBJ2-1	NA	17	TRBD2	TGCAGTGCATCCAATCGTGGAGCGGGAAGCTCCTACAATGAGCAGTTCTTC	CSASNRGAGSSYNEQFF
TRBV9	TRBJ2-1	NA	16	NA	TGTGCCAGCAGCGTAGACCAGGGTGTCACCTACAATGAGCAGTTCTTC	CASSVDQGVTYNEQFF
TRBV18	TRBJ2-5	many	12	NA	TGTGCCAGCTCACCGAGCCAAGAGACCCAGTACTTC	CASSPSQETQYF